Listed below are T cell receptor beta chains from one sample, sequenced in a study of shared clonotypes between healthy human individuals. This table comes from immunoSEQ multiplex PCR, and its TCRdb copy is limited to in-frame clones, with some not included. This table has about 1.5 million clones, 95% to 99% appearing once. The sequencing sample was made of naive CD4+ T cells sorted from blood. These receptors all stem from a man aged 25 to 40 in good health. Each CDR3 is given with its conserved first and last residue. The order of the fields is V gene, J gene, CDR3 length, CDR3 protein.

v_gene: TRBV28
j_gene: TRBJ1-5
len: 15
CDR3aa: CASSLSGYSNQPQHF

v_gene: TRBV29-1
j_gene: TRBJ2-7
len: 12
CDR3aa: CSVRGLAVEQYF

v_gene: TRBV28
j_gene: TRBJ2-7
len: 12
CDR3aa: CASHSGYYEQYF

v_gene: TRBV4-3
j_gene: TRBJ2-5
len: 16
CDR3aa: CASSASVAAFQETQYF

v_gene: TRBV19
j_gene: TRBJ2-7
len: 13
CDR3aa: CASSKTEPYEQYF

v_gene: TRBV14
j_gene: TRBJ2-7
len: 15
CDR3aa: CASSQVGLSKYEQYF

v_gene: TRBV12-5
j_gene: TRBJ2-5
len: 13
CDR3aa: CASGRTGQETQYF

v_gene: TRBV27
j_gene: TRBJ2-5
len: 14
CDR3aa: CASSGLAGGETQYF

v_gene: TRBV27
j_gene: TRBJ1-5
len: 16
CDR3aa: CASSSWTGGSNQPQHF

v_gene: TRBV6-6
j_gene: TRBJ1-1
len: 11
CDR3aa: CASRSYTEAFF

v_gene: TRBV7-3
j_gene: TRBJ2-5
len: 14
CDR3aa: CASSTSRLQETQYF